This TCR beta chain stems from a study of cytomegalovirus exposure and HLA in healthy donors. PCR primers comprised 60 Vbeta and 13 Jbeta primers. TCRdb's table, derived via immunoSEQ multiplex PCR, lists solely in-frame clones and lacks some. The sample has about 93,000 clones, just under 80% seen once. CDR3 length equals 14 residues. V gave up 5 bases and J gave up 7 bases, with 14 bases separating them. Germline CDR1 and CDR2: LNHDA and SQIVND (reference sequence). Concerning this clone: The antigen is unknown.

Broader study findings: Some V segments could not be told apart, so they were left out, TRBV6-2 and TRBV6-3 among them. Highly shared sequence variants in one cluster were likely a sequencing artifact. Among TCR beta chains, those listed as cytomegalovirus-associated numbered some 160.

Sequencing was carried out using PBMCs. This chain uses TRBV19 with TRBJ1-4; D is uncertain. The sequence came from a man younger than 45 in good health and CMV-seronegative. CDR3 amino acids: CASSRGGKGEKLFF. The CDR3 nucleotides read TGTGCCAGTAGTCGTGGAGGAAAGGGTGAAAAACTGTTTTTT.